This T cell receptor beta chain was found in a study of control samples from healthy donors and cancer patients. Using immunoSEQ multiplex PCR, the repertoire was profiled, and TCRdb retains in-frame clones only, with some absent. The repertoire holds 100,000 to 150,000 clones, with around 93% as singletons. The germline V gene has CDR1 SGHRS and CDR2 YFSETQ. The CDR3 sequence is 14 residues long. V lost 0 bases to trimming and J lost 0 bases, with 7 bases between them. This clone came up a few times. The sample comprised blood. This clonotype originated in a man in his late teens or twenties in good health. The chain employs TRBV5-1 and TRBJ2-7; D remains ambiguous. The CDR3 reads CASSLEGSSYEQYF. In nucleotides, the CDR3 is TGCGCCAGCAGCTTGGAGGGAAGCTCCTACGAGCAGTACTTC.